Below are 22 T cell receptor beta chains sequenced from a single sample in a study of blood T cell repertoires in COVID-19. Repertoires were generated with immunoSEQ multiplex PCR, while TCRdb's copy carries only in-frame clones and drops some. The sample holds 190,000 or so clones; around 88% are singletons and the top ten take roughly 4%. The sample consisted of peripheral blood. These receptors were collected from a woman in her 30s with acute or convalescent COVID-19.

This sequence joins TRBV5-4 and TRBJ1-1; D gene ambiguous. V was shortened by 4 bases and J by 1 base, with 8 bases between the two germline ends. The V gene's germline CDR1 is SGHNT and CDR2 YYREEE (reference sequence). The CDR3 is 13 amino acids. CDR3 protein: CASSGSPNTEAFF. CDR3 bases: TGTGCCAGCAGCGGGAGCCCGAACACTGAAGCTTTCTTT.

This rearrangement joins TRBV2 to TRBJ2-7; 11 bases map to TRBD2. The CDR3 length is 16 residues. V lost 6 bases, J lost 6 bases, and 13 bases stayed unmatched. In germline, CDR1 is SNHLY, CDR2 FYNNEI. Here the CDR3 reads CASRLSGRAVIVEQYF. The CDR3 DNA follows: TGTGCCAGCAGGCTTAGCGGGAGGGCCGTTATAGTCGAGCAGTACTTC. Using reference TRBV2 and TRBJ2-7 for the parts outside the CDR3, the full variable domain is EPEVTQTPSHQVTQMGQEVILRCVPISNHLYFYWYRQILGQKVEFLVSFYNNEISEKSEIFDDQFSVERPDGSNFTLKIRSTKLEDSAMYFCASRLSGRAVIVEQYFGPGTRLTVT.

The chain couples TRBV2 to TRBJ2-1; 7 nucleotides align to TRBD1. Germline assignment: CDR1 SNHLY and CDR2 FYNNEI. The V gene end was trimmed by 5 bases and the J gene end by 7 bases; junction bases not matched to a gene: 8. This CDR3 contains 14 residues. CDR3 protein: CASSLEGAGNEQFF. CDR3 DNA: TGTGCCAGCAGTCTCGAGGGGGCAGGGAATGAGCAGTTCTTC.

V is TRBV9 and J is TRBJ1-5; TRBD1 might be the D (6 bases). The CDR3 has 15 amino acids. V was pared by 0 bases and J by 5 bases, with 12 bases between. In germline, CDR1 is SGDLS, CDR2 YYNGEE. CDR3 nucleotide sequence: TGTGCCAGCAGCGTAGATTCGGCAGGGGATCAGCCCCAGCATTTT. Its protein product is CASSVDSAGDQPQHF.

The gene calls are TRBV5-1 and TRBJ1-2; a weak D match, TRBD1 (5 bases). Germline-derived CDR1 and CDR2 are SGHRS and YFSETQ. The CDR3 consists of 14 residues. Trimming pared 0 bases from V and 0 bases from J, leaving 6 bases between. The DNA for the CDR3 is TGCGCCAGCAGCTTGGGGACAACTAACTATGGCTACACCTTC. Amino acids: CASSLGTTNYGYTF.

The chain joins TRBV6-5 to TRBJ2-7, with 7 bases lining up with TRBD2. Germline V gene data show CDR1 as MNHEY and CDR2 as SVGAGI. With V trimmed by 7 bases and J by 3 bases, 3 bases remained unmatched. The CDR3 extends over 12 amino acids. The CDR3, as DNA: TGTGCCAGCACTCGCGGGAGCTACGAGCAGTACTTC. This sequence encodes CASTRGSYEQYF.

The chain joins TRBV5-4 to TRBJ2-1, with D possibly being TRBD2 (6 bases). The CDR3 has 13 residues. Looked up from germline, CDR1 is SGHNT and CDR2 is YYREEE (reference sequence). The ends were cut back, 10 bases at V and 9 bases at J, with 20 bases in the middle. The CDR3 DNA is TGTGCCCTCGAAGGGTTGGGAGCGGGTGAGCAGTTCTTC. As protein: CALEGLGAGEQFF.

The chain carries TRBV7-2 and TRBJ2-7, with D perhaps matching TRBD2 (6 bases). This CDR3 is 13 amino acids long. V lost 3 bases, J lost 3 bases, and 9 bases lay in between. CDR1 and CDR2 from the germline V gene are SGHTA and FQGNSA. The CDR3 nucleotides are TGTGCCAGCAGCTTCGGGACTTTCTACGAGCAGTACTTC. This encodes CASSFGTFYEQYF.

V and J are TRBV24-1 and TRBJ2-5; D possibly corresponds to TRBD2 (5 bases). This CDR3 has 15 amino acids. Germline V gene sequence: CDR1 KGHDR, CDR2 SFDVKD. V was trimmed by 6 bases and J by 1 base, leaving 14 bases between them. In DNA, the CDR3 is TGTGCCACCAGTCCCCGTAAGGGAGTCCAAGAGACCCAGTACTTC. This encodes CATSPRKGVQETQYF.

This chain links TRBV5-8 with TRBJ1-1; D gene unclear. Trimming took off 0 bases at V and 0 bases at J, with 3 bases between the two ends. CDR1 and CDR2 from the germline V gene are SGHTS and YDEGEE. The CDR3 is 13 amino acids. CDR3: CASSLELNTEAFF. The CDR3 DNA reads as TGTGCCAGCAGCTTGGAGCTGAACACTGAAGCTTTCTTT. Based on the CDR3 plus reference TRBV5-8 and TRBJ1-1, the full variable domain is EAGVTQSPTHLIKTRGQQATLRCSPISGHTSVYWYQQALGLGLQFLLWYDEGEERNRGNFPPRFSGRQFPNYSSELNVNALELEDSALYLCASSLELNTEAFFGQGTRLTVV.

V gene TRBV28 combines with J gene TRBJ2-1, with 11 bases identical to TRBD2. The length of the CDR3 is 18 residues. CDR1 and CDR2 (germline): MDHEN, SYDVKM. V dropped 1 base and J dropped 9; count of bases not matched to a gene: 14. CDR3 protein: CASSLSGSGRASRFEQFF. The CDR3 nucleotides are TGTGCCAGCAGTTTATCGGGTAGCGGGAGGGCCAGTCGGTTTGAGCAGTTCTTC.

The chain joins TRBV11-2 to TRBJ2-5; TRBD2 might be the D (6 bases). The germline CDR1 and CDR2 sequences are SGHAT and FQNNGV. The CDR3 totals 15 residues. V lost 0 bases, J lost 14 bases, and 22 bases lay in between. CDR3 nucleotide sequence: TGTGCCAGCAGCTTAGATCGACTCCCCGGGAGACCCCCTTACTTC. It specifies CASSLDRLPGRPPYF.

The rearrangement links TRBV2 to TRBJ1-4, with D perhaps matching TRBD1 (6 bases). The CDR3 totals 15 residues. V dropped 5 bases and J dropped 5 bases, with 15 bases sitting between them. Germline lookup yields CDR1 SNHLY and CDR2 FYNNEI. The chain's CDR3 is CASSQSTGWNEKLFF. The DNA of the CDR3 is TGTGCCAGCAGTCAATCGACAGGATGGAATGAAAAACTGTTTTTT.

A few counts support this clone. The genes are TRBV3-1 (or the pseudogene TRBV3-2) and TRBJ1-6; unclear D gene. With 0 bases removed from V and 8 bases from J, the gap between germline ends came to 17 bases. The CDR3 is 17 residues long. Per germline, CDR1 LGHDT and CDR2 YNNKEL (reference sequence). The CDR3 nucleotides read TGTGCCAGCAGCCAAGAGTTGGAGGGCTTGCTTGATTCACCCCTCCACTTT. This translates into CASSQELEGLLDSPLHF.

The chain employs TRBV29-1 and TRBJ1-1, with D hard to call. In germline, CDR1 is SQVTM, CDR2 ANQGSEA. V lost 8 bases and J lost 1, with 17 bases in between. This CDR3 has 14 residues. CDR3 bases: TGCAGCACCCATACACCTTACCAGAACACTGAAGCTTTCTTT. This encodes CSTHTPYQNTEAFF. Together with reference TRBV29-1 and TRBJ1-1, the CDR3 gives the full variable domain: SAVISQKPSRDICQRGTSLTIQCQVDSQVTMMFWYRQQPGQSLTLIATANQGSEATYESGFVIDKFPISRPNLTFSTLTVSNMSPEDSSIYLCSTHTPYQNTEAFFGQGTRLTVV.

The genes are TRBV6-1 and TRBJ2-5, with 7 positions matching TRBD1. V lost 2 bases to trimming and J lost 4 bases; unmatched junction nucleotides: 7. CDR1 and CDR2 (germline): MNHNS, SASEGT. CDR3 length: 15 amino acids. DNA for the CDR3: TGTGCCAGCAGTGAAAGTAGAGACAGGGCAGAGACCCAGTACTTC. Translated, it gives CASSESRDRAETQYF.

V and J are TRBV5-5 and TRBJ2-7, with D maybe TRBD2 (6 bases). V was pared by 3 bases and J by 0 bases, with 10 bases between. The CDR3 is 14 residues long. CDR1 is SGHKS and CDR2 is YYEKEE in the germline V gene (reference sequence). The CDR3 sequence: CASSYGGLSYEQYF. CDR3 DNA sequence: TGTGCCAGCAGCTACGGAGGGCTCTCCTACGAGCAGTACTTC.

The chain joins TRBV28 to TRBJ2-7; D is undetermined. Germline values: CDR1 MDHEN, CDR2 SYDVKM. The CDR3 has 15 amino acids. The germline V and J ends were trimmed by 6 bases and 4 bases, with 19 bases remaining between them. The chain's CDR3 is CASSPFYGAAYEQYF. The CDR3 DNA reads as TGTGCCAGCAGCCCATTCTATGGTGCTGCGTACGAGCAGTACTTC.

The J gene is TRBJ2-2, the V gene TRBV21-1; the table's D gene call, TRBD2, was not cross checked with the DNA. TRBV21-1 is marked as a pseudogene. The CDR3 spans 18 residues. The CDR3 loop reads CASSKFRLFLNGTGELFF. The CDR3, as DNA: TGTGCCAGCAGCAAATTTAGACTATTCTTAAATGGGACCGGGGAGCTGTTTTTT.

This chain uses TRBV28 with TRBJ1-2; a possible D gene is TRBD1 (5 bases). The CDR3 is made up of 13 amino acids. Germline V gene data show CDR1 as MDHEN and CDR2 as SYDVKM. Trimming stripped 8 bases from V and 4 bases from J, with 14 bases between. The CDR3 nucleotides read TGTGCCAGCCAACTTACAGGCTTCTATGGCTACACCTTC. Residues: CASQLTGFYGYTF.

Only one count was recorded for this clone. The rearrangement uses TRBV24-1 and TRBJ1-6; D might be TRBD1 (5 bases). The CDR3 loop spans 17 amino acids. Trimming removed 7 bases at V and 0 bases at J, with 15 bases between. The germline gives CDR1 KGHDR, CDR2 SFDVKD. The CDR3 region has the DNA TGTGCCACCAGATACAGGACCAGAACCTCCTATAATTCACCCCTCCACTTT. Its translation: CATRYRTRTSYNSPLHF.

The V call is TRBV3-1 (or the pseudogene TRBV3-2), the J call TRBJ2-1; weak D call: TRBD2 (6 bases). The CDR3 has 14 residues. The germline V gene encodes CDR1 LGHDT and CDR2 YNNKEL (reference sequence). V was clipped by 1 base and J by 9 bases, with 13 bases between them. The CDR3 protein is CASSQGGGMSEQFF. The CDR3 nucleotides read TGTGCCAGCAGCCAAGGTGGCGGGATGAGTGAGCAGTTCTTC.